The 11 T cell receptor beta chains presented below share a single source sample, sequenced in a study of vaccination effects on CD4 cells after COVID-19. Peptide-pool stimulation followed by sequencing identified expanded antigen-specific CD4+ clonotypes in the ViraFEST assay. The culture ran for roughly ten days, and then CD4+ T cells were isolated. Either the mRNA-1273 or the BNT162b2 vaccine was given to participants as two doses. These receptors are not linked to any known antigen. Profiling relied on immunoSEQ multiplex PCR, and the TCRdb table lists in-frame clones only, not all of them. Of tens of thousands of clones in the sample, about 80% were seen once. The sequenced sample was CD4+ T cells from PBMCs cultured with HCoV-229E spike peptides, obtained after COVID-19 vaccination. These receptors all come from a human donor who received a COVID-19 vaccine.

V usage is TRBV5-1 and J usage is TRBJ1-6, with D possibly matching TRBD1 (6 bases). The CDR3 consists of 14 residues. Germline-derived CDR1 and CDR2 are SGHRS and YFSETQ. V was trimmed by 5 bases and J by 6 bases, leaving 12 bases between them. The CDR3 here is CASRVDRTNSPLHF. The CDR3 nucleotides are TGCGCCAGCAGAGTGGACAGAACTAATTCACCCCTCCACTTT.

The chain links TRBV6-5 to TRBJ2-7; maybe TRBD1 (6 bases). Trimming took off 6 bases at V and 0 bases at J, with 12 bases between the two ends. Germline CDR1 and CDR2: MNHEY and SVGAGI. The CDR3 sequence is 14 residues long. The CDR3 nucleotides are TGTGCCAGCAGGAGGACAGAACCCTCCTACGAGCAGTACGTC. Protein product: CASRRTEPSYEQYV.

Here the CDR3 DNA reads TGCGCCAGCAGCTTGGAACTAGCGGGGGAAGAGACCCAGTACTTC. Residues: CASSLELAGEETQYF. This chain links TRBV5-1 with TRBJ2-5, with 11 bases identical to TRBD2. V lost 0 bases to trimming and J lost 3 bases; unmatched junction nucleotides: 1. In germline, CDR1 is SGHRS, CDR2 YFSETQ. The CDR3 is 15 residues long.

V and J are TRBV5-1 and TRBJ2-6; tentative D call: TRBD2 (5 bases). This CDR3 contains 18 residues. V was pared by 1 base and J by 0 bases, with 14 bases between. The germline V gene encodes CDR1 SGHRS and CDR2 YFSETQ. CDR3 coding DNA: TGCGCCAGCAGCTTGCCTCGGGCTGGGAGCTCTGGGGCCAACGTCCTGACTTTC. Its translation: CASSLPRAGSSGANVLTF.

This clone was detected only once. The chain couples TRBV10-3 to TRBJ2-1, with 8 bases lining up with TRBD2. Germline V lookup: CDR1 ENHRY, CDR2 SYGVKD. V lost 8 bases and J lost 8; bases outside the gene matches: 14. This CDR3 is built from 15 residues. The CDR3 DNA follows: TGTGCCATCTTCCCCGAGGAAGCGGGGGCTGATGAGCAGTTCTTC. Translation: CAIFPEEAGADEQFF.

This chain uses TRBV5-5 with TRBJ1-1; D not resolved. Trimming removed 1 base from V and 0 bases from J, with 10 bases in between. The V gene's germline CDR1 is SGHKS and CDR2 YYEKEE (reference sequence). The CDR3 has 15 amino acids. CDR3 sequence reads: CASSLTSDMNTEAFF. The CDR3 nucleotides read TGTGCCAGCAGCTTGACTAGCGATATGAACACTGAAGCTTTCTTT.

The CDR3, as DNA: TGTGCCAGCAGCTTGGCGGGGCTGACCTACGAGCAGTACGTC. It yields the protein CASSLAGLTYEQYV. The chain combines TRBV7-8 with TRBJ2-7, with a weak D call TRBD2 (6 bases). V lost 3 bases, J lost 2 bases, and 11 bases lay in between. The CDR3 has 14 residues. Germline V gene lookup returns CDR1 SGHVS and CDR2 FQNEAQ.

The J gene is TRBJ2-7, the V gene TRBV2; TRBD1 might be the D (6 bases). V was shortened by 0 bases and J by 3 bases, with 12 bases between the two germline ends. This CDR3 has 15 amino acids. Germline V CDR1 and CDR2: SNHLY, FYNNEI. Written as DNA, the CDR3 is TGTGCCAGCAGTGAAGCGGGTGGGACAAACTACGAGCAGTACGTC. It specifies CASSEAGGTNYEQYV.

This chain joins TRBV6-6 and TRBJ2-3, with a possible D match to TRBD1 (6 bases). Germline V lookup: CDR1 MNHNY, CDR2 SVGAGI (reference sequence). The CDR3 has 15 amino acids. The V end was cut by 6 bases, the J end by 4 bases, with 17 bases between. CDR3 DNA sequence: TGTGCCAGCAGCACTCCCGGGACACAATCAGATACGCAGTATTTT. It yields the protein CASSTPGTQSDTQYF.

This chain connects TRBV4-3 to TRBJ2-1; TRBD2 agrees at 10 bases. V lost 0 bases and J lost 8; bases outside the gene matches: 7. CDR1 and CDR2 (germline): LGHNA, YSLEER. CDR3 length: 16 amino acids. In nucleotides, the CDR3 is TGCGCCAGCAGCCAAGATGTCAGCGGGGGGGCCGATGAGCAGTTCTTC. Its protein product is CASSQDVSGGADEQFF.

This clone turned up a few times. The chain joins TRBV7-3 to TRBJ1-1, with D possibly being TRBD1 (5 bases). The CDR3 spans 14 residues. Trimming left V 5 bases short and J 7 bases short, with 17 bases between. Germline V lookup: CDR1 SGHTA, CDR2 FQGTGA. CDR3 DNA sequence: TGTGCCAGCAGCCAAAGGGGCGGGGGTGGTGAAGCTTTCTTT. The encoded protein is CASSQRGGGGEAFF.